This T cell receptor beta chain was documented in a study of Graves' ophthalmopathy and Graves' hyperthyroidism. Study-wide findings and caveats: In blood appeared most of the expanded thyroid clonotypes whose frequency exceeded 0.001.

The CDR3 extends over 14 amino acids. V lost 6 bases to trimming and J lost 1 base, with 10 bases between them. Beta-chain TCR CDR3 regions were amplified from RNA transcripts. The first round was an RT-PCR with HTBI primers, and the second round was a multiplex PCR. TCRdb re-called the multiplex PCR reads with MiXCR, one entry per CDR3 protein. The table shows about 210,000 distinct CDR3 sequences, with over 25% occurring only once. Other autoimmune diseases, uncontrolled infections, pregnancy or lactation led to the exclusion of patients. Diagnosis was based on clinical symptoms, serum thyroxine, TRAb, thyroid ultrasound and orbital computed tomography. The PBMCs were taken from more than 8 ml of fresh peripheral blood. Many counts were recorded for this clonotype. Its antigen is not identified.

The chain carries TRBV12-3 or TRBV12-4 and TRBJ1-5; D perhaps matches TRBD1 (5 bases). This TCR came from a man in his fifties or sixties with Graves' ophthalmopathy. The source material was peripheral blood. In nucleotides, the CDR3 is TGTGCCAGCAGCCTGACAGACAGCAATCAGCCCCAGCATTTT. Protein: CASSLTDSNQPQHF.